The 14 T cell receptor beta chains below were found in one sample sequenced in a study of prognosis after radiotherapy for stage I lung cancer. Multiplex PCR in two rounds served to amplify TCR beta CDR3 from genomic DNA. First-round PCR, the initial amplification, used primers specific to each TRBV and TRBJ gene. One entry per CDR3 protein, called by TCRdb with MiXCR from the multiplex PCR reads. The sample holds about 16,000 distinct CDR3 sequences, approximately 31% seen once. This specimen consisted of PBMCs, obtained before or after stereotactic body radiation therapy (not recorded which). The receptors originated from a donor over 45 with non-small cell lung cancer.

This clonotype was seen at least ten times. The V call is TRBV20-1, the J call TRBJ2-7; 10 positions match TRBD1. CDR3 length: 14 amino acids. V shed 5 bases and J 0 bases; nucleotides not matched to a gene: 4. In germline, CDR1 is DFQATT, CDR2 SNEGSKA (reference sequence). CDR3 nucleotide sequence: TGCAGTGCTTGGACAGGGGGGGCCTCCTACGAGCAGTACTTC. Amino acid sequence: CSAWTGGASYEQYF.

Comments on this clonotype: With a far larger clone one base away, a read error is the likely cause. The chain couples TRBV5-5 to TRBJ2-5, with 10 bases that match TRBD2. The J call could be wrong; TRBJ2-1 is a better fit for the DNA end. The CDR3 length is 13 residues. Germline V CDR1 and CDR2: SGHKS, YYEKEE (reference sequence). The CDR3 region has the DNA TGTGCCAGCAGCTTTACTAGCGGGATTGAGCAGTTCTTC. It encodes CASSFTSGIEQFF.

This clonotype was picked up many times. The V call is TRBV19, the J call TRBJ2-6; TRBD1 aligns across 7 bases. The CDR3 extends over 17 amino acids. Trimming cost V 1 base and J 4 bases; bases outside gene matches: 7. The germline CDR1 and CDR2 sequences are LNHDA and SQIVND (reference sequence). CDR3 coding DNA: TGTGCCAGTAGTATAGTTAAGGGGGCGGAAGGGGCCAACGTCCTGACTTTC. This sequence encodes CASSIVKGAEGANVLTF. The whole variable domain, filled in from reference TRBV19 and TRBJ2-6, reads DGGITQSPKYLFRKEGQNVTLSCEQNLNHDAMYWYRQDPGQGLRLIYYSQIVNDFQKGDIAEGYSVSREKKESFPLTVTSAQKNPTAFYLCASSIVKGAEGANVLTFGAGSRLTVL.

This clonotype has at least ten counts. Written as DNA, the CDR3 is TGTGCCAGCAGCCTGGGACAGGGTATCTCTGGGGCCAACGTCCTGACTTTC. Translated, it gives CASSLGQGISGANVLTF. V usage is TRBV3-1 and J usage is TRBJ2-6; 9 bases align to TRBD1. CDR3 length: 17 residues. Germline V lookup: CDR1 LGHDT, CDR2 YNNKEL (reference sequence). Trimming at V came to 4 bases and at J to 0 bases, leaving 4 bases not matched to a gene.

Worth noting for this clonotype: A single base is all that separates this from a far larger clone, so a read error is likely. The chain is built from TRBV6-4 and TRBJ1-6; 10 bases are a match to TRBD1. V lost 9 bases to trimming and J lost 4 bases; unmatched junction nucleotides: 6. Germline assignment: CDR1 MRHNA and CDR2 SNTAGT. The CDR3 loop spans 15 amino acids. The CDR3 region has the DNA TGTGCCAGAAGGGGACAGGGGTTTTATAATTCACCCCTCCACTTT. It specifies CARRGQGFYNSPLHF.

This clonotype was seen at least ten times. V usage is TRBV18 and J usage is TRBJ1-5; perhaps TRBD1 as D (5 bases). The CDR3 sequence is 16 residues long. Between the trimmed V and J ends, which lost 0 bases and 7 bases, there was a span of 16 bases. From germline, CDR1 is KGHSH and CDR2 LQKENI. CDR3 DNA sequence: TGTGCCAGCTCACCACCTACTAGGGGAGGAGAACAGCCCCAGCATTTT. Amino acid sequence: CASSPPTRGGEQPQHF.

This clonotype was counted at least ten times. The rearrangement links TRBV20-1 to TRBJ2-5, with 12 bases fitting TRBD2. The CDR3 is 15 amino acids. Per germline, CDR1 DFQATT and CDR2 SNEGSKA (reference sequence). J lost 5 bases, V lost 5 bases, and 9 bases had no gene match. CDR3 DNA: TGCAGTGCTCGCCTTCTAGCGGGAGGGCGTGAGACCCAGTACTTC. It specifies CSARLLAGGRETQYF.

This clonotype has a count of ten or more. The rearrangement uses TRBV20-1 and TRBJ2-1; possible D gene TRBD2, 6 bases. This CDR3 has 19 residues. Trimming stripped 0 bases from V and 7 bases from J, with 28 bases between. Germline lookup yields CDR1 DFQATT and CDR2 SNEGSKA (reference sequence). CDR3 DNA: TGCAGTGCTAGAGATTTGGTTAGGGTAGGGACTCAGAATATGAATGAGCAGTTCTTC. It yields the protein CSARDLVRVGTQNMNEQFF.

This clonotype has ten or more counts. The V call is TRBV5-8, the J call TRBJ1-5; 9 bases match TRBD1. The CDR3 is 14 amino acids. After removal of 5 bases from V and 3 bases from J, the junction contained 3 bases not matched to a gene. Germline CDR1 and CDR2: SGHTS and YDEGEE. For the CDR3, the DNA is TGTGCCAGCAGAGACAGGGGGAACAATCAGCCCCAGCATTTT. Its translation is CASRDRGNNQPQHF.

About this clonotype itself: A read error likely explains this, since a far larger clone differs by one base. The chain links TRBV11-2 to TRBJ2-5; D gene ambiguous. Germline CDR1 SGHAT, CDR2 FQNNGV. The CDR3 loop spans 13 amino acids. The CDR3 DNA reads TGTACCAGCAGCTTAGGTGGGAAGGAGACCCAGTACTTC. It codes for CTSSLGGKETQYF.

As to this clonotype: One end of the junction varies from germline; a read error may be responsible. The J gene is TRBJ1-6, the V gene TRBV3-1; D unresolved. Germline CDR1 LGHDT, CDR2 YNNKEL (reference sequence). The CDR3 length is 14 residues. CDR3 nucleotide sequence: TGTGCAAGCAGCTACCGGGAAAGTGGCTCACCCCTCCACTTT. The encoded protein is CASSYRESGSPLHF.

As concerns this clonotype: A read error likely explains this, since a far larger clone differs by one base. The V and J genes are TRBV6-2 or TRBV6-3 and TRBJ2-1, with 8 bases matching TRBD2. The CDR3 totals 17 residues. From germline, CDR1 is MNHEY and CDR2 SVGEGT. With 6 bases clipped from V and 7 bases from J, the junction kept 17 bases outside the gene matches. The CDR3 loop reads CASSTTTPGRAGNEQFF. The CDR3 region has the DNA TGTGCCAGCAGCACCACCACCCCCGGGAGGGCGGGGAATGAGCAGTTCTTC.

This clonotype has a count of ten or more. The chain links TRBV5-8 to TRBJ2-2, with D uncertain. Germline lookup yields CDR1 SGHTS and CDR2 YDEGEE. The CDR3 extends over 15 amino acids. V was clipped by 3 bases and J by 1 base, with 10 bases between them. CDR3 bases: TGTGCCAGCAGCTCGGAATGGGAGAACACCGGGGAGCTGTTTTTT. This encodes CASSSEWENTGELFF.

Many counts were recorded for this clonotype. The chain has TRBV30 and TRBJ2-7; 7 bases are shared with TRBD2. V shed 5 bases, J shed 7 bases, and the junction held 11 bases outside the gene matches. The CDR3 length is 13 residues. Looked up from germline, CDR1 is GTSNPN and CDR2 is SVGIG (reference sequence). CDR3 amino acids: CAWSRGGMGEQYF. DNA for the CDR3: TGTGCCTGGTCGCGGGGAGGGATGGGAGAGCAGTACTTC. The variable domain in full, completed from reference TRBV30 and TRBJ2-7, reads SQTIHQWPATLVQPVGSPLSLECTVEGTSNPNLYWYRQAAGRGLQLLFYSVGIGQISSEVPQNLSASRPQDRQFILSSKKLLLSDSGFYLCAWSRGGMGEQYFGPGTRLTVT.